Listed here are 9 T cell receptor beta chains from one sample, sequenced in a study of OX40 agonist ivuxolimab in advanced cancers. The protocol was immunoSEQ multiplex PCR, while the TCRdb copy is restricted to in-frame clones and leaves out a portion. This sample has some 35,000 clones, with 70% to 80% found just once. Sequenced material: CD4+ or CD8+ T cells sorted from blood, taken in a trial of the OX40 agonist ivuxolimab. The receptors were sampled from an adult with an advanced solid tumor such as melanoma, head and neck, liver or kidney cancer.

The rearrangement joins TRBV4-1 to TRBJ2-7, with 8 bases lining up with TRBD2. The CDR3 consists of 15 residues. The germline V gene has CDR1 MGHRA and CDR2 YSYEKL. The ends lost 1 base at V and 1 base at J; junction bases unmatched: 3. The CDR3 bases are TGCGCCAGCAGCCAAGCCACTAGCGGTTCCTACGAGCAGTACTTC. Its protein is CASSQATSGSYEQYF.

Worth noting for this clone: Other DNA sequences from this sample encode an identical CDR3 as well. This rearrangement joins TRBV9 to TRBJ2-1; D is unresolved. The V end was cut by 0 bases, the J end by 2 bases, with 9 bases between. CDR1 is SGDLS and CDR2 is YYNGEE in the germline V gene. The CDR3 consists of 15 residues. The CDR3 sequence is CASSVERWAYNEQFF. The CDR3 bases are TGTGCCAGCAGCGTAGAACGTTGGGCCTACAATGAGCAGTTCTTC.

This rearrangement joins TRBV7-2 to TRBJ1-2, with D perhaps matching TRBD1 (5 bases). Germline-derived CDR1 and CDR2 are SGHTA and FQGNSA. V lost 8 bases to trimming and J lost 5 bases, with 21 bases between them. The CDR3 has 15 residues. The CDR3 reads CASSYSRDVRYGYTF. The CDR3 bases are TGTGCCAGCTCCTATTCCCGGGACGTCCGATATGGCTACACCTTC. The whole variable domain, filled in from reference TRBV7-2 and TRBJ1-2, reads GAGVSQSPSNKVTEKGKDVELRCDPISGHTALYWYRQSLGQGLEFLIYFQGNSAPDKSGLPSDRFSAERTGGSVSTLTIQRTQQEDSAVYLCASSYSRDVRYGYTFGSGTRLTVV.

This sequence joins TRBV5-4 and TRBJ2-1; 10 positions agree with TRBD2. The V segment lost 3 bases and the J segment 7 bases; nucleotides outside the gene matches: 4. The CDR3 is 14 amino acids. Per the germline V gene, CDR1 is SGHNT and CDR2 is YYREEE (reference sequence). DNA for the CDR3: TGTGCCAGCAGCTCAGGGACTAGCGTGAATGAGCAGTTCTTC. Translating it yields CASSSGTSVNEQFF.

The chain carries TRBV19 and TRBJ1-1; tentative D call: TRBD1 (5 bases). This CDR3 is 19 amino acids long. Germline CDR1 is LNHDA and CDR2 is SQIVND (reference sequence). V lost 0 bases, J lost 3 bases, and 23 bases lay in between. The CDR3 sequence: CASSIDPFRYRRGDTEAFF. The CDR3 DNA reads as TGTGCCAGTAGTATAGATCCTTTCCGGTACAGGCGAGGGGACACTGAAGCTTTCTTT.

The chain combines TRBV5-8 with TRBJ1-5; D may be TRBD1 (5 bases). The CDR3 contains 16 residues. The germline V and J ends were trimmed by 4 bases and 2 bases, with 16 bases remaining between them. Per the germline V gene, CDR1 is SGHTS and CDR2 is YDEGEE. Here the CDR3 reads CASSRFSTVGNQPQHF. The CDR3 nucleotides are TGTGCCAGCAGCCGTTTTTCGACAGTCGGCAATCAGCCCCAGCATTTT.

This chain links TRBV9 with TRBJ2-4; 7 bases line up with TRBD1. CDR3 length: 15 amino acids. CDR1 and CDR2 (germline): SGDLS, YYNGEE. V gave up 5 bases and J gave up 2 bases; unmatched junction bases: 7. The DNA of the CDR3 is TGTGCCAGCAGTTCAGGGGGAATAACCAAAAACATTCAGTACTTC. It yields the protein CASSSGGITKNIQYF.

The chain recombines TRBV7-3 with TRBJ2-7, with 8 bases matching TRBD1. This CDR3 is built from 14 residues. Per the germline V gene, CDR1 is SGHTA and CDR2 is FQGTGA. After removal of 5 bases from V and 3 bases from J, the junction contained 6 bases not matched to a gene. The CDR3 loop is CASSATGGSYEQYF. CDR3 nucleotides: TGTGCCAGCAGCGCCACAGGGGGTAGCTACGAGCAGTACTTC.

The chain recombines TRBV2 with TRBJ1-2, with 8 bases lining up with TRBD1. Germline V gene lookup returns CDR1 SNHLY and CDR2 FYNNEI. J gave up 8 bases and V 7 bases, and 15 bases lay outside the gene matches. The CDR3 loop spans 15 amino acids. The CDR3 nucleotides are TGTGCCAGCACCATATCGGGGACAGGCTTCGGAGGCTACACCTTC. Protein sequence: CASTISGTGFGGYTF.